One sample yielded the 25 T cell receptor beta chains listed below, sequenced in a study of blood T cells in healthy people across ages. Alongside a J-beta primer mix, a sample-barcoded 5' primer served in a second PCR lasting roughly 7 to 12 cycles. TCRdb analysed the 5' RACE reads with MiXCR anew, one entry per CDR3 protein. The data hold 780,000 or so distinct CDR3 sequences, with more than 55% observed a single time. The sample was blood. The receptors stem from a man aged 40-50 years in good health.

The chain couples TRBV7-2 to TRBJ2-3; 7 bases are a match to TRBD2. The trim removed 5 bases at V and 10 bases at J, leaving 6 bases unmatched. The CDR3 covers 12 residues. Germline V gives CDR1 SGHTA, CDR2 FQGNSA. The CDR3 DNA follows: TGTGCCAGCAGCACGGGGGGTGGATCGCAGTATTTT. The encoded protein is CASSTGGGSQYF.

The gene calls are TRBV12-3 or TRBV12-4 and TRBJ2-2; 10 nucleotides line up with TRBD2. The ends lost 5 bases at V and 5 bases at J; junction bases unmatched: 5. This CDR3 is 15 amino acids long. The chain's CDR3 is CASSPGLASTGELFF. In nucleotides, the CDR3 is TGTGCCAGCAGTCCGGGACTAGCGAGTACCGGGGAGCTGTTTTTT.

Details on this clonotype: Compared with germline, one end of the junction differs, possibly owing to a read error. V usage is TRBV20-1 and J usage is TRBJ2-4; D gene ambiguous. CDR3 length: 16 amino acids. CDR1 and CDR2 (germline): DFQATT, SNEGSKA (reference sequence). CDR3 residues: CSAGDMTPRAKNIQYF. DNA of the CDR3: TGCAGTGCTGGAGATATGACCCCTCGGGCCAAAAACATTCAGTACTTC.

V usage is TRBV28 and J usage is TRBJ2-5, with TRBD2 matching 8 bases. Germline trimming cut 6 bases from V and 5 bases from J; bases unmatched to any gene: 11. The CDR3 runs 15 residues. Germline V lookup: CDR1 MDHEN, CDR2 SYDVKM. The CDR3 protein is CASRSRSGEAETQYF. In DNA, the CDR3 is TGTGCCAGCAGATCTCGTAGCGGGGAGGCGGAGACCCAGTACTTC. Looking up the rest from reference TRBV28 and TRBJ2-5 gives the full variable domain: DVKVTQSSRYLVKRTGEKVFLECVQDMDHENMFWYRQDPGLGLRLIYFSYDVKMKEKGDIPEGYSVSREKKERFSLILESASTNQTSMYLCASRSRSGEAETQYFGPGTRLLVL.

This clonotype appeared a few times. This chain joins TRBV7-2 and TRBJ1-2; 7 nucleotides align to TRBD1. This CDR3 comprises 15 residues. J lost 0 bases, V lost 5 bases, and 6 bases had no gene match. The germline V gene encodes CDR1 SGHTA and CDR2 FQGNSA. CDR3 in DNA: TGTGCCAGCAGCCCCAACGGACAGGCTAACTATGGCTACACCTTC. Amino acids: CASSPNGQANYGYTF.

J is TRBJ1-6 and V is TRBV25-1; D remains unclear. V lost 8 bases and J 10 bases, leaving 12 bases between the germline ends. Germline loops: CDR1 MGHDK, CDR2 SYGVNS. The CDR3 length is 12 residues. CDR3 DNA sequence: TGTGCCAGCCAAAGAACCGGGTCACCCCTCCACTTT. As protein: CASQRTGSPLHF.

The chain couples TRBV6-2 or TRBV6-3 to TRBJ1-2, with 7 positions matching TRBD1. The CDR3 is made up of 14 amino acids. V dropped 6 bases and J dropped 3; count of bases not matched to a gene: 7. Germline values: CDR1 MNHEY, CDR2 SVGEGT. The CDR3 nucleotides read TGTGCCAGCAGGGATATCGGACAGGACTATGGCTACACCTTC. Encoded protein: CASRDIGQDYGYTF.

This chain joins TRBV5-1 and TRBJ2-1, with 7 positions matching TRBD1. V trimming: 1 base; J trimming: 7 bases; junction bases outside the gene matches: 8. Germline values: CDR1 SGHRS, CDR2 YFSETQ. This CDR3 is 15 amino acids long. The CDR3 reads CASSLWQGDSNEQFF. The CDR3 DNA reads TGCGCCAGCAGCTTGTGGCAGGGGGATAGTAATGAGCAGTTCTTC.

The chain combines TRBV7-2 with TRBJ2-1; 7 bases map to TRBD1. The J call may be mistaken, given a closer DNA end match to TRBJ2-7. Looked up from germline, CDR1 is SGHTA and CDR2 is FQGNSA. The CDR3 has 15 amino acids. DNA for the CDR3: TGTGCCAGCAGCTCCACAGGGGTCCTGATCTACGAGCAGTACTTC. Residues: CASSSTGVLIYEQYF.

The V call is TRBV12-3 or TRBV12-4, the J call TRBJ2-7; possible D gene TRBD2, 5 bases. The CDR3 consists of 14 residues. The V end was cut by 1 base, the J end by 2 bases, with 9 bases between. The CDR3 loop is CASSLGTLPYEQYF. CDR3 DNA sequence: TGTGCCAGCAGTTTAGGGACTCTGCCCTACGAGCAGTACTTC.

J is TRBJ2-1 and V is TRBV5-1; D not resolved. In germline, CDR1 is SGHRS, CDR2 YFSETQ. The CDR3 sequence is 15 residues long. Between the trimmed V and J ends, which lost 2 bases and 0 bases, there was a span of 9 bases. CDR3 sequence: CASSFPSDSYNEQFF. The CDR3 coding sequence is TGCGCCAGCAGCTTTCCGTCAGACTCCTACAATGAGCAGTTCTTC.

This clonotype turned up a few times. The chain carries TRBV7-2 and TRBJ1-5; D gene unclear. CDR1 SGHTA and CDR2 FQGNSA come from the germline V gene. The V end lost 2 bases, the J end lost 4 bases, and 9 bases lay between the germline ends. The CDR3 is 14 amino acids. CDR3 loop: CASSLIGDNQPQHF. The CDR3 bases are TGTGCCAGCAGCTTAATAGGAGATAATCAGCCCCAGCATTTT.

The chain couples TRBV12-3 or TRBV12-4 to TRBJ2-5; 8 nucleotides agree with TRBD1. Trimming at V came to 5 bases and at J to 4 bases, leaving 3 bases not matched to a gene. The CDR3 runs to 13 residues. CDR3 sequence: CASSPGGIETQYF. CDR3 DNA sequence: TGTGCCAGCAGTCCAGGGGGCATAGAGACCCAGTACTTC.

This clonotype was picked up a small number of times. CDR3: CASSFLPGLAGERADTQYF. Written as DNA, the CDR3 is TGTGCCAGCAGTTTCTTACCGGGACTAGCGGGAGAGCGGGCAGATACGCAGTATTTT. V and J are TRBV12-3 or TRBV12-4 and TRBJ2-3; 14 bases match TRBD2. The CDR3 totals 19 residues. V shed 3 bases, J shed 4 bases, and the junction held 12 bases outside the gene matches.

The chain links TRBV2 to TRBJ2-5, with TRBD2 matching over 11 bases. Germline V gene lookup returns CDR1 SNHLY and CDR2 FYNNEI. V lost 8 bases and J lost 4; bases outside the gene matches: 12. The CDR3 spans 16 residues. The CDR3 nucleotides read TGTGCCAGCGAAAGACTAGCGGGGACCAAGGGAGAGACCCAGTACTTC. Amino acid sequence: CASERLAGTKGETQYF.

This chain links TRBV6-5 with TRBJ2-7; 10 bases are a match to TRBD2. This CDR3 has 15 amino acids. Germline V gene data show CDR1 as MNHEY and CDR2 as SVGAGI. J was trimmed by 4 bases and V by 4 bases; bases with no gene match: 7. DNA of the CDR3: TGTGCCAGCAGTTCCATGAGCGGGGGGGCTTACGAGCAGTACTTC. Translation: CASSSMSGGAYEQYF.

The chain uses TRBV14 and TRBJ2-7; tentative D call: TRBD1 (7 bases). The length of the CDR3 is 15 residues. V was pared by 2 bases and J by 7 bases, with 18 bases between. Germline-derived CDR1 and CDR2 are SGHDN and FVKESK. The CDR3 sequence is CASSQSTGRTREQYF. The CDR3 DNA sequence: TGTGCCAGCAGCCAATCGACAGGGAGGACGCGTGAGCAGTACTTC.

The chain carries TRBV20-1 and TRBJ1-4; no clear D. From germline, CDR1 is DFQATT and CDR2 SNEGSKA (reference sequence). The CDR3 runs 13 residues. V was cut by 0 bases and J by 5 bases, with 7 bases left in between. CDR3 coding DNA: TGCAGTGCTAGAGACTCCAAAAATGAAAAACTGTTTTTT. As protein: CSARDSKNEKLFF.

This chain joins TRBV12-3 or TRBV12-4 and TRBJ1-1, with TRBD1 identical over 9 bases. This CDR3 contains 15 residues. V shed 4 bases, J shed 4 bases, and the junction held 7 bases outside the gene matches. The CDR3 nucleotides are TGTGCCAGCAGTTCGACGACAGGGGGGGGCACTGAAGCTTTCTTT. It specifies CASSSTTGGGTEAFF.

The J gene is TRBJ2-1, the V gene TRBV5-1; a weak D match, TRBD2 (5 bases). Trimming stripped 3 bases from V and 6 bases from J, with 16 bases between. In germline, CDR1 is SGHRS, CDR2 YFSETQ. This CDR3 comprises 15 residues. The CDR3 reads CASSYNSEGTNEQFF. DNA for the CDR3: TGCGCCAGCAGCTATAATTCCGAGGGAACCAATGAGCAGTTCTTC.

The gene calls are TRBV10-3 and TRBJ2-2; a weak D match, TRBD1 (6 bases). The germline CDR1 and CDR2 sequences are ENHRY and SYGVKD. Trimming removed 7 bases from V and 3 bases from J, with 9 bases in between. The CDR3 extends over 13 amino acids. The CDR3 nucleotides read TGTGCCATCAACAGGGTTCACACCGGGGAGCTGTTTTTT. It translates to CAINRVHTGELFF.

The chain carries TRBV12-3 or TRBV12-4 and TRBJ2-3; 8 bases are a match to TRBD2. V lost 2 bases, J lost 2 bases, and 6 bases stayed unmatched. This CDR3 is 16 amino acids long. The DNA for the CDR3 is TGTGCCAGCAGTTTAAAAGCGGGGGTGATCACAGATACGCAGTATTTT. It is translated as CASSLKAGVITDTQYF.

The CDR3 loop is CASSQGDSYQPQHF. The DNA of the CDR3 is TGTGCCAGCAGTCAAGGGGACAGTTATCAGCCCCAGCATTTT. The V call is TRBV6-6, the J call TRBJ1-5; 7 positions agree with TRBD1. Germline V gene sequence: CDR1 MNHNY, CDR2 SVGAGI (reference sequence). Trimming took 5 bases from V and 5 from J; bases not matched to a gene: 6. This CDR3 is 14 amino acids long.

This chain connects TRBV20-1 to TRBJ2-3; D remains ambiguous. Trimming left V 5 bases short and J 6 bases short, with 24 bases between. CDR1 DFQATT and CDR2 SNEGSKA come from the germline V gene (reference sequence). This CDR3 contains 16 residues. The DNA for the CDR3 is TGCAGTGCTTCACCCCGGAGCCCCCGAGCTATGGATACGCAGTATTTT. It yields the protein CSASPRSPRAMDTQYF.

The gene calls are TRBV7-9 and TRBJ2-1, with no clear D. Trimming left V 10 bases short and J 3 bases short, with 13 bases between. This CDR3 comprises 13 residues. The germline CDR1 and CDR2 sequences are SEHNR and FQNEAQ (reference sequence). The CDR3 is CATRQEDYNEQFF. The CDR3, as DNA: TGTGCCACCAGACAAGAAGACTACAATGAGCAGTTCTTC.